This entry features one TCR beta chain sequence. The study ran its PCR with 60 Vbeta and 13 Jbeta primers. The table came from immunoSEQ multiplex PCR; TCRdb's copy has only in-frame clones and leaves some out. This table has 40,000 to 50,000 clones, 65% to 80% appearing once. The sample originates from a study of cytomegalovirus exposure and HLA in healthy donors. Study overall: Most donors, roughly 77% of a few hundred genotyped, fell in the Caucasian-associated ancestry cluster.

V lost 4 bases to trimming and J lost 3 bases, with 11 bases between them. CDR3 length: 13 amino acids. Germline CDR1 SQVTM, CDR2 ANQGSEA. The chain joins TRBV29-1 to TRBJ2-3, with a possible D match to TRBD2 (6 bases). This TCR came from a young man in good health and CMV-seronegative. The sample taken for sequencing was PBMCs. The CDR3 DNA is TGCAGCGTTGCACCTGGGGGGACAGATACGCAGTATTTT. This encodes CSVAPGGTDTQYF.